The clone carrying this TCR beta chain was observed many times. The antigen is undetermined. The V gene lost 0 bases and the J gene lost 3 bases, with 3 bases spanning the gap. Per the germline V gene, CDR1 is SGHTA and CDR2 is FQGNSA. The CDR3 spans 13 residues. It was 5'RACE with constant-segment primers that produced the TCR alpha and TCR beta cDNA libraries, which carried sample barcodes and UMIs. In TCRdb, the 5' RACE reads were re-called with MiXCR into one record per CDR3 protein. The profile shows 150,000 to 200,000 distinct CDR3 sequences, roughly 17% of them singletons. The entry originates in a study of T-cell memory formation after mild COVID-19. Study-wide results and limits: Pre-infection memory carried some responding clones, suggesting that cross-reactive memory joined. Clones that contracted from day 15 to 85 had balanced CD4/CD8; later expanders were CD4+ biased.

The chain links TRBV7-2 to TRBJ2-1; D is unclear. The sample was PBMCs or a T cell subset sorted from them (not recorded which). This TCR came from an adult woman who had mild COVID-19 (a few samples of this study predate the infection). Cell type and time point are not known. The CDR3 sequence is CASSLASYNEQFF. The CDR3 DNA is TGTGCCAGCAGCTTAGCCAGCTACAATGAGCAGTTCTTC. The variable domain in full, with the rest retrieved from reference TRBV7-2 and TRBJ2-1, is GAGVSQSPSNKVTEKGKDVELRCDPISGHTALYWYRQSLGQGLEFLIYFQGNSAPDKSGLPSDRFSAERTGGSVSTLTIQRTQQEDSAVYLCASSLASYNEQFFGPGTRLTVL.